This T cell receptor (beta chain) was recovered during a study of cytomegalovirus exposure and HLA in healthy donors. Study results and limitations: V- and J-gene trimming in TCR beta was tied to a missense DCLRE1C variant by an analysis performed later.

The PCR had 60 Vbeta and 13 Jbeta primers. Sequencing used immunoSEQ multiplex PCR; TCRdb keeps in-frame clones, though not all of them. The sample yields about 97,000 clones, approximately 80% seen once. Per germline, CDR1 MNHNY and CDR2 SVGAGI (reference sequence). The CDR3 runs 14 residues. V was cut by 7 bases and J by 2 bases, with 11 bases left in between. This clone was detected only a few times. Its antigen is currently unknown. Sequencing was performed on PBMCs. The chain recombines TRBV6-6 with TRBJ1-4; no clear D gene. This TCR was sampled from a male donor in good health and CMV-seropositive. The CDR3 nucleotides are TGTGCCAGCACCGGAGGACGCACTAATGAAAAACTGTTTTTT. It codes for CASTGGRTNEKLFF.